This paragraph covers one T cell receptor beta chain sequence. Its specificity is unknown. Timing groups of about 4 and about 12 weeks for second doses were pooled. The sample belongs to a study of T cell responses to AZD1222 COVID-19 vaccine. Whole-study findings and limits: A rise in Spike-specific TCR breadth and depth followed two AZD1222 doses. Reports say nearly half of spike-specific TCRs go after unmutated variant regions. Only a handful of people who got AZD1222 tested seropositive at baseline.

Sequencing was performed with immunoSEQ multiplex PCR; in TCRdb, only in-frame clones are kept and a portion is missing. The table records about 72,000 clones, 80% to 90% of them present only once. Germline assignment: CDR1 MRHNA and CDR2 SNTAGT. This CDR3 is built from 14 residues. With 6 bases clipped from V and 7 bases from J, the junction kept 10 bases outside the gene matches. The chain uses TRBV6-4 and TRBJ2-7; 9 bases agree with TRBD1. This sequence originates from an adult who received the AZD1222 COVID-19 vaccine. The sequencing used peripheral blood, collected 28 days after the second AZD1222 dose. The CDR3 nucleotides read TGTGCCAGCAGGGACCGGGACAGGGTGTGGGAGCAGTACTTC. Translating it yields CASRDRDRVWEQYF.